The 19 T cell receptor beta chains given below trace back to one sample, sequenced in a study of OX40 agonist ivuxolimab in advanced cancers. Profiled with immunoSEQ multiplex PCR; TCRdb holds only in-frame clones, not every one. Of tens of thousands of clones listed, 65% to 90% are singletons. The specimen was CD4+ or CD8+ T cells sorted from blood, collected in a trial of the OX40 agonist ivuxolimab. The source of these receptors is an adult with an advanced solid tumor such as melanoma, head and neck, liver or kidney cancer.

In DNA form, the CDR3 reads TGCGCCAGCAGTTACGGGGGGGCCCCAGAGACCCAGTACTTC. Protein product: CASSYGGAPETQYF. The chain links TRBV10-2 to TRBJ2-5, with 8 bases that match TRBD2. The CDR3 consists of 14 residues. The trim removed 5 bases at V and 4 bases at J, leaving 6 bases unmatched. In germline, CDR1 is WSHSY, CDR2 SAAADI.

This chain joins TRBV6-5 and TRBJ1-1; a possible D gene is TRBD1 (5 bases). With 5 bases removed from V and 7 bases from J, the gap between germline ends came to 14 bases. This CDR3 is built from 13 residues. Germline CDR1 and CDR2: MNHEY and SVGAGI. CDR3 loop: CASSRVGTYEAFF. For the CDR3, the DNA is TGTGCCAGCAGTCGCGTAGGGACCTATGAAGCTTTCTTT.

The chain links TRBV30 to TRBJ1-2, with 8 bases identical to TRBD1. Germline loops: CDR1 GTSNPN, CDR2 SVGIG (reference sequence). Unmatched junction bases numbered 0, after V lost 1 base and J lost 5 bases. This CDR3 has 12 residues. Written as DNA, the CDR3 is TGTGCCTGGAGTGGGACAGGGTATGGCTACACCTTC. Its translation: CAWSGTGYGYTF.

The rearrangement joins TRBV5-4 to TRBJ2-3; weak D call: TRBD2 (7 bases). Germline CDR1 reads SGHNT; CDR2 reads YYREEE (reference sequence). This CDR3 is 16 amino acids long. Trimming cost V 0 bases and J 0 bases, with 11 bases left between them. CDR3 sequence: CASSLVRGASTDTQYF. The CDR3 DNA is TGTGCCAGCAGCTTGGTCCGGGGGGCTAGCACAGATACGCAGTATTTT. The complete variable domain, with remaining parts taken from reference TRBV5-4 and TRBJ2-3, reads ETGVTQSPTHLIKTRGQQVTLRCSSQSGHNTVSWYQQALGQGPQFIFQYYREEENGRGNFPPRFSGLQFPNYSSELNVNALELDDSALYLCASSLVRGASTDTQYFGPGTRLTVL.

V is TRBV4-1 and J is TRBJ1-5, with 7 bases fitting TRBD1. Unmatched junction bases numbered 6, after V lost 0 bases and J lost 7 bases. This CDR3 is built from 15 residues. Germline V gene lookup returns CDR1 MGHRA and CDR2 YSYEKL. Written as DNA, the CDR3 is TGCGCCAGCAGCCAAGATCGACAGGGAAGACAGCCCCAGCATTTT. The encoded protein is CASSQDRQGRQPQHF.

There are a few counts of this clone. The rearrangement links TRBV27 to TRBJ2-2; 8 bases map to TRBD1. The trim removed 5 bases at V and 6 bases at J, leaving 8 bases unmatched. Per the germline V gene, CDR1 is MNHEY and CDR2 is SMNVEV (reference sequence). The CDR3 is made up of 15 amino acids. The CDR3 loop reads CASSLRDRLAGELFF. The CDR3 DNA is TGTGCCAGCAGTCTCCGGGACAGGTTGGCCGGGGAGCTGTTTTTT.

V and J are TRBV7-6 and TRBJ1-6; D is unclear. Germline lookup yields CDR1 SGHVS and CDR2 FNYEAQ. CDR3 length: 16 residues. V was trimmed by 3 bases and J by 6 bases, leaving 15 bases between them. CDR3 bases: TGTGCCAGCAGCTTGCGGGGTGGCAGGATTAATTCACCCCTCCACTTT. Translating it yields CASSLRGGRINSPLHF.

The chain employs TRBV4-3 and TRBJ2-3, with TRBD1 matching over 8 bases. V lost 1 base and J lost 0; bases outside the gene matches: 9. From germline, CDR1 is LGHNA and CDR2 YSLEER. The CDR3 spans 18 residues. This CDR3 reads CASSQGGQGALSTDTQYF. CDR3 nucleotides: TGCGCCAGCAGCCAAGGGGGGCAGGGGGCACTTAGCACAGATACGCAGTATTTT.

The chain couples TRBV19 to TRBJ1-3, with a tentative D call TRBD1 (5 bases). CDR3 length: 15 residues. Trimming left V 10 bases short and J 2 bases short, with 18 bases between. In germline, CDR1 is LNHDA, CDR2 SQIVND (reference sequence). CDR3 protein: CATTSQGETGNTIYF. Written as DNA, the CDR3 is TGTGCCACCACCTCGCAGGGCGAGACTGGAAACACCATATATTTT.

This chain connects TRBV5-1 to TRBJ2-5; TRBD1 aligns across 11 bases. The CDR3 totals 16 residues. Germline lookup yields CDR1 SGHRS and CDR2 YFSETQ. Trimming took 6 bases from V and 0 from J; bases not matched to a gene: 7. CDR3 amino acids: CASNGGTGGYQETQYF. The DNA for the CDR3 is TGCGCCAGCAACGGCGGGACAGGGGGTTACCAAGAGACCCAGTACTTC.

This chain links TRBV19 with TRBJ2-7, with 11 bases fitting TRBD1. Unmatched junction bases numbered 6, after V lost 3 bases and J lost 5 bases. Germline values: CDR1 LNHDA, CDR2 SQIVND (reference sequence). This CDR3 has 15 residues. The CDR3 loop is CASSMGTGGFHEQYF. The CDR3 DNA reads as TGTGCCAGTAGTATGGGGACAGGGGGATTTCACGAGCAGTACTTC.

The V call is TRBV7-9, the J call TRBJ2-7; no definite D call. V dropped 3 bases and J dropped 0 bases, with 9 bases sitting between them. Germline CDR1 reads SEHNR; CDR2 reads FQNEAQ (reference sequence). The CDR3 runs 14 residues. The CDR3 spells CASSLDGHSYEQYF. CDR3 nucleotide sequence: TGTGCCAGCAGCTTGGACGGTCACTCCTACGAGCAGTACTTC.

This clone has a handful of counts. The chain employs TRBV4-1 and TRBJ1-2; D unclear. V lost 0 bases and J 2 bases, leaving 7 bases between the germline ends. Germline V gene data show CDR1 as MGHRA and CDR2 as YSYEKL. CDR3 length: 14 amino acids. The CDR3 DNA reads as TGCGCCAGCAGCCAAGATGCGGCGAACTATGGCTACACCTTC. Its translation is CASSQDAANYGYTF.

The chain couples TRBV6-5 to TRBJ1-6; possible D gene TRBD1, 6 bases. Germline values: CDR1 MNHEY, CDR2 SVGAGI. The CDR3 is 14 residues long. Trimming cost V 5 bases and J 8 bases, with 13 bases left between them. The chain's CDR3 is CASSEQGRDSPLHF. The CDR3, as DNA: TGTGCCAGCAGTGAACAGGGTAGGGATTCACCCCTCCACTTT.

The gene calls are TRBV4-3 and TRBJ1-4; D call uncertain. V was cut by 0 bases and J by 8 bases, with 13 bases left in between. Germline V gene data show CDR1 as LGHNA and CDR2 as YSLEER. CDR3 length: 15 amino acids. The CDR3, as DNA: TGCGCCAGCAGCCAAGATGCGGTTCGCGGAGAAAAACTGTTTTTT. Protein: CASSQDAVRGEKLFF.

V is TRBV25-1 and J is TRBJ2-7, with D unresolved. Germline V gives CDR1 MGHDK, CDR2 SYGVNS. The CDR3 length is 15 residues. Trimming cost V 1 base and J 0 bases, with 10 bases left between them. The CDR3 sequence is CASSEWRQASYEQYF. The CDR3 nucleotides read TGTGCCAGCAGTGAATGGAGACAAGCCTCCTACGAGCAGTACTTC.

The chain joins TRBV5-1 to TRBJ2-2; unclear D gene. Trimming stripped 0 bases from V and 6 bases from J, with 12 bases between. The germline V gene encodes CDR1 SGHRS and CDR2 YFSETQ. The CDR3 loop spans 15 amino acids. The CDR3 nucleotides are TGCGCCAGCAGCTTGGGGTCGTATACACCCGGGGAGCTGTTTTTT. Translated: CASSLGSYTPGELFF.

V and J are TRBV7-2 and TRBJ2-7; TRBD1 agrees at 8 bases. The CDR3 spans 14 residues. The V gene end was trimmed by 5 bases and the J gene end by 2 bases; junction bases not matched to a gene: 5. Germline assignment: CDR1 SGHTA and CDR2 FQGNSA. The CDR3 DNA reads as TGTGCCAGCAGCGGTCGGACAGGGCCCTACGAGCAGTACTTC. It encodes CASSGRTGPYEQYF.

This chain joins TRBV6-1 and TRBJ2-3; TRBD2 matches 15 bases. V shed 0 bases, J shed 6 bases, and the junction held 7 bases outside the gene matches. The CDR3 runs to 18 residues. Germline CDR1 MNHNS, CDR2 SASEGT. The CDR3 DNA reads TGTGCCAGCAGTGAAGCGGGGACTAGCGGGGGGTCCACCGATACGCAGTATTTT. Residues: CASSEAGTSGGSTDTQYF.